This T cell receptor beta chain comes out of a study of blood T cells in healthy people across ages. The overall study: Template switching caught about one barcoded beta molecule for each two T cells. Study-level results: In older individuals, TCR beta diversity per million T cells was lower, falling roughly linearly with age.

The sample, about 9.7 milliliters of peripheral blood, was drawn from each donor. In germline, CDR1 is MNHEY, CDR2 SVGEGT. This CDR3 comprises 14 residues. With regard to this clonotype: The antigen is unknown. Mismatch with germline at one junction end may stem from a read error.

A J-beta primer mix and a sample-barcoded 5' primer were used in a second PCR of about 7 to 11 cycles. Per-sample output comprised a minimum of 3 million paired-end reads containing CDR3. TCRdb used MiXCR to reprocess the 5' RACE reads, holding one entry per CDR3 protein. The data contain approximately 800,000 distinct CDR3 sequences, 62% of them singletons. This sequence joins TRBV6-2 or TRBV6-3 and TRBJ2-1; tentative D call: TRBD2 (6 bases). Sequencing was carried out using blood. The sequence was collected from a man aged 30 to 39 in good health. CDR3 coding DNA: TGTGCCATCAGTCCCCGGGACTGGAACAATGAGCAGTTCTTC. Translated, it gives CAISPRDWNNEQFF.